This T cell receptor beta chain was sequenced during a study of neurological immune-mediated disorders. General observations from the study: No expanded-clone CDR3 amino acid sequence recurred across subjects, suggesting private TCR-beta repertoires. The repertoires of 18 of 34 multiple sclerosis patients were placed by phylogenetic grouping in a single related-CDR3 cluster, which may be a signature.

The CDR3 is 18 amino acids. The authors produced cDNA by 5'RACE using 10-nucleotide random UMIs. Sequencing runs each yielded over 170 million TCR-beta sequences from 15-18 subjects. One entry per CDR3 protein results from TCRdb running MiXCR on the 5' RACE reads. This table has over 60,000 distinct CDR3 sequences, roughly 4.4% appearing once. This clonotype was detected many times. Its antigen is as yet unknown. This chain links TRBV21-1 with TRBJ2-7; the table assigns TRBD2, which was not confirmed against the DNA. TRBV21-1 is described as a pseudogene. Sequencing used PBMCs. The clonotype originates from a woman aged 70-85 years with multiple sclerosis. In DNA, the CDR3 is TGTGCCAGCAGCAAAATGTTCGGACTAGCGGGAGATTACTACGAGCAGTACTTC. Protein: CASSKMFGLAGDYYEQYF.